The 19 T cell receptor beta chains presented below share a single source sample, sequenced in a study. TCRdb reprocessed the RT-PCR reads with MiXCR, giving one entry per CDR3 protein. The table lists about 700,000 distinct CDR3 sequences, 11% to 15% of them singletons. Sample: memory CD4+ T cells from blood. Receptors originate from a female donor in good health, serving as a healthy control.

The count of this clonotype is one. CDR3 sequence (DNA): TGTGCCACCAGTGATCAGACAGGGGGCCGGCAGGAGACCCAGTACTTC. This sequence encodes CATSDQTGGRQETQYF. The V gene is TRBV24-1, the J gene TRBJ2-5; TRBD1 agrees at 10 bases. The CDR3 extends over 16 amino acids. CDR1 is KGHDR, CDR2 SFDVKD, per germline. V gave up 3 bases and J gave up 5 bases; unmatched junction bases: 8.

The V gene is TRBV12-3 or TRBV12-4, the J gene TRBJ2-7, with 7 bases that match TRBD1. The CDR3 is 15 residues long. V trimming: 5 bases; J trimming: 1 base; junction bases outside the gene matches: 8. CDR3: CASSQAGTVSYEQYF. DNA of the CDR3: TGTGCCAGCAGTCAGGCCGGGACAGTGTCCTACGAGCAGTACTTC.

CDR3 protein: CASKGNRDYTDTQYF. The CDR3 DNA sequence: TGTGCCAGCAAGGGCAACCGGGACTACACAGATACGCAGTATTTT. V is TRBV6-1 and J is TRBJ2-3; TRBD2 matches at 7 bases. CDR1 and CDR2 from the germline V gene are MNHNS and SASEGT. CDR3 length: 15 amino acids. After removal of 7 bases from V and 2 bases from J, the junction contained 9 bases not matched to a gene.

This clonotype was recorded once. This chain uses TRBV3-1 with TRBJ1-2; 8 positions match TRBD1. Germline CDR1 reads LGHDT; CDR2 reads YNNKEL (reference sequence). The CDR3 contains 15 residues. Trimming cost V 2 bases and J 6 bases; bases outside gene matches: 8. CDR3 loop: CASSQLGTGYDGYTF. The CDR3 DNA follows: TGTGCCAGCAGCCAACTTGGGACAGGTTACGATGGCTACACCTTC. The full variable domain, its missing parts supplied by reference TRBV3-1 and TRBJ1-2, is DTAVSQTPKYLVTQMGNDKSIKCEQNLGHDTMYWYKQDSKKFLKIMFSYNNKELIINETVPNRFSPKSPDKAHLNLHINSLELGDSAVYFCASSQLGTGYDGYTFGSGTRLTVV.

This clonotype came up many times. One junction end disagrees with the germline gene, perhaps due to a read error. V gene TRBV29-1 combines with J gene TRBJ1-1; the D gene is possibly TRBD1 (5 bases). There are 13 residues in the CDR3. Per the germline V gene, CDR1 is SQVTM and CDR2 is ANQGSEA. CDR3 amino acids: CSVEVGQGLAQAF. CDR3 coding DNA: TGCAGCGTTGAAGTTGGGCAGGGTTTGGCCCAAGCGTTT.

V usage is TRBV20-1 and J usage is TRBJ1-5; the D gene is possibly TRBD1 (5 bases). This CDR3 is built from 16 residues. Germline V lookup: CDR1 DFQATT, CDR2 SNEGSKA (reference sequence). V lost 7 bases, J lost 0 bases, and 19 bases lay in between. Here the CDR3 reads CSVSPRDRYSNQPQHF. The CDR3 coding sequence is TGCAGTGTCTCACCCAGGGACCGATATAGCAATCAGCCCCAGCATTTT.

The chain combines TRBV7-2 with TRBJ1-4, with D possibly being TRBD1 (6 bases). Germline CDR1 and CDR2: SGHTA and FQGNSA. V was clipped by 3 bases and J by 8 bases, with 10 bases between them. The CDR3 runs to 13 residues. Here the CDR3 DNA reads TGTGCCAGCAGCTTTTTCCAGGGGGAAAAACTGTTTTTT. It specifies CASSFFQGEKLFF.

This clonotype was picked up a small number of times. The chain is built from TRBV7-2 and TRBJ2-5, with 9 bases identical to TRBD1. The V gene end was trimmed by 5 bases and the J gene end by 5 bases; junction bases not matched to a gene: 12. The germline gives CDR1 SGHTA, CDR2 FQGNSA. CDR3 length: 16 residues. The CDR3 DNA is TGTGCCAGCAGCCCCCCGGGGACAGGGAGGGGGGAGACCCAGTACTTC. Translated, it gives CASSPPGTGRGETQYF. Full variable domain (outside the CDR3, taken from reference TRBV7-2 and TRBJ2-5): GAGVSQSPSNKVTEKGKDVELRCDPISGHTALYWYRQSLGQGLEFLIYFQGNSAPDKSGLPSDRFSAERTGGSVSTLTIQRTQQEDSAVYLCASSPPGTGRGETQYFGPGTRLLVL.

The chain links TRBV10-3 to TRBJ2-1; D perhaps matches TRBD1 (5 bases). This CDR3 contains 15 residues. The V gene lost 3 bases and the J gene lost 0 bases, with 9 bases spanning the gap. Germline V gene sequence: CDR1 ENHRY, CDR2 SYGVKD. This CDR3 reads CAISDREFSYNEQFF. CDR3 DNA: TGTGCCATCAGTGACAGGGAATTCTCCTACAATGAGCAGTTCTTC.

The chain joins TRBV27 to TRBJ2-1, with 8 nucleotides matching TRBD1. V shed 4 bases, J shed 2 bases, and the junction held 7 bases outside the gene matches. The CDR3 runs 16 residues. The germline V gene encodes CDR1 MNHEY and CDR2 SMNVEV (reference sequence). CDR3 region: CASSSGTGVPYNEQFF. The CDR3 DNA reads TGTGCCAGCAGTTCCGGGACAGGCGTCCCCTACAATGAGCAGTTCTTC.

This clonotype was recorded a few times. The V gene is TRBV5-4, the J gene TRBJ2-1; D is possibly TRBD1 (5 bases). CDR3 size: 15 residues. Trimming left V 5 bases short and J 4 bases short, with 16 bases between. Germline CDR1 SGHNT, CDR2 YYREEE (reference sequence). The CDR3 protein is CASSPTSTGYNEQFF. CDR3 bases: TGTGCCAGCAGTCCTACATCCACAGGATACAATGAGCAGTTCTTC.

This clonotype was found many times. This chain joins TRBV20-1 and TRBJ2-3, with a weak D call TRBD1 (5 bases). Germline-derived CDR1 and CDR2 are DFQATT and SNEGSKA (reference sequence). The CDR3 extends over 13 amino acids. V shed 5 bases and J shed 4 bases, with 13 bases lying between them. The CDR3 region has the DNA TGCAGTGCTCGCAAGGGGAAAGCAGATACGCAGTATTTT. Translating gives CSARKGKADTQYF.

The chain recombines TRBV6-5 with TRBJ2-1; TRBD2 matches at 11 bases. The CDR3 is 16 amino acids. With 6 bases clipped from V and 9 bases from J, the junction kept 13 bases outside the gene matches. Germline V gene sequence: CDR1 MNHEY, CDR2 SVGAGI. The CDR3 reads CASSLAVAGGPGEQFF. CDR3 in DNA: TGTGCCAGCAGCCTCGCGGTAGCGGGAGGGCCCGGTGAGCAGTTCTTC.

This clonotype appeared a few times. The rearrangement joins TRBV7-3 to TRBJ2-3, with D hard to call. Germline V gene sequence: CDR1 SGHTA, CDR2 FQGTGA. This CDR3 is built from 14 residues. V was trimmed by 3 bases and J by 8 bases, leaving 15 bases between them. The CDR3 region is CASSLDPSSGTQYF. CDR3 coding DNA: TGTGCCAGCAGCTTGGACCCTTCCTCCGGTACGCAGTATTTT.

This clonotype has a handful of counts. The J gene is TRBJ1-1, the V gene TRBV9; D gene ambiguous. This CDR3 is built from 14 residues. Germline values: CDR1 SGDLS, CDR2 YYNGEE. V shed 2 bases and J shed 3 bases, with 11 bases lying between them. DNA of the CDR3: TGTGCCAGCAGCGTGGGCCCGGGAGACACTGAAGCTTTCTTT. Translation gives CASSVGPGDTEAFF.

This clonotype was seen at least ten times. The chain combines TRBV6-6 with TRBJ1-2; TRBD1 might be the D (5 bases). Germline assignment: CDR1 MNHNY and CDR2 SVGAGI (reference sequence). V lost 2 bases to trimming and J lost 2 bases, with 12 bases between them. This CDR3 is 15 amino acids long. The CDR3 DNA reads TGTGCCAGCAGTTACGGGACCGGCGAGAACTATGGCTACACCTTC. Its protein product is CASSYGTGENYGYTF.

This clonotype has just one count. The V and J genes are TRBV7-2 and TRBJ2-7; D gene uncertain. Trimming stripped 8 bases from V and 0 bases from J, with 11 bases between. The germline V gene encodes CDR1 SGHTA and CDR2 FQGNSA. CDR3 length equals 13 residues. CDR3: CASSIPNSYEQYF. For the CDR3, the DNA is TGTGCCAGCTCCATACCGAACTCCTACGAGCAGTACTTC.

This rearrangement joins TRBV12-3 or TRBV12-4 to TRBJ1-1; the match to TRBD1 covers 12 bases. This CDR3 is built from 14 residues. V dropped 6 bases and J dropped 9; count of bases not matched to a gene: 8. This CDR3 is CASRGDRGPGQAFF. The CDR3, as DNA: TGTGCCAGCAGGGGGGACAGGGGGCCGGGGCAAGCTTTCTTT.

The sample holds a few counts of this clonotype. V gene TRBV7-2 combines with J gene TRBJ2-1; 10 positions agree with TRBD1. Germline assignment: CDR1 SGHTA and CDR2 FQGNSA. This CDR3 is 15 amino acids long. With 6 bases clipped from V and 5 bases from J, the junction kept 7 bases outside the gene matches. CDR3 residues: CASSMGQGRHNEQFF. The CDR3 nucleotides are TGTGCCAGCAGTATGGGACAGGGGAGACACAATGAGCAGTTCTTC.